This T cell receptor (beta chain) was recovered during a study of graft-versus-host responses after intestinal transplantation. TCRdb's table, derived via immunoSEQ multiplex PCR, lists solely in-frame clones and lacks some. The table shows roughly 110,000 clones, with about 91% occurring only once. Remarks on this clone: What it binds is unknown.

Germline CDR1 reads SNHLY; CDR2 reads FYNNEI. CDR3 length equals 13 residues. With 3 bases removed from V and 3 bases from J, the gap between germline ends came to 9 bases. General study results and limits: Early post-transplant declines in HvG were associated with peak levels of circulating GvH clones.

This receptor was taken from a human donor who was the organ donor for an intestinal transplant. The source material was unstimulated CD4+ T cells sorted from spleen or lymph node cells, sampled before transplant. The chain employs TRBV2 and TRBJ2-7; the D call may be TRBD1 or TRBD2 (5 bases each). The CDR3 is CASSEGDGYEQYF. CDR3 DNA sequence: TGTGCCAGCAGTGAGGGGGACGGCTACGAGCAGTACTTC.